Reported below is one T cell receptor beta chain. Its target is unknown. These data originate in a study of shared clonotypes between healthy human individuals. Study context: The study enrolled two women and a few men aged 18 to 49. Study results and limitations: Measured sharing among donors was expected to vary with sequencing depth.

Donors comprised only Caucasian adults living in Nashville, Tennessee. The unsorted PBMC replicate PCRs were performed with about 300 ng DNA, tens of thousands of T cell genomes. Sequenced by immunoSEQ multiplex PCR; TCRdb stores in-frame clones only, minus some. The sample yields approximately 460,000 clones, around 77% seen once. The receptor comes from a woman between 35 and 50 years old in good health. Some clones in this sample may be carry-over from other donors' samples. The sample consisted of PBMCs.

DNA for the CDR3: TGTGCCAGCAGTTTAAAGGGACTAGGCTGGAACGAGCAGTACTTC. Translated: CASSLKGLGWNEQYF. V and J are TRBV28 and TRBJ2-7; 8 bases line up with TRBD2. CDR3 size: 15 residues. CDR1 is MDHEN, CDR2 SYDVKM, per germline. V shed 2 bases, J shed 5 bases, and the junction held 8 bases outside the gene matches.